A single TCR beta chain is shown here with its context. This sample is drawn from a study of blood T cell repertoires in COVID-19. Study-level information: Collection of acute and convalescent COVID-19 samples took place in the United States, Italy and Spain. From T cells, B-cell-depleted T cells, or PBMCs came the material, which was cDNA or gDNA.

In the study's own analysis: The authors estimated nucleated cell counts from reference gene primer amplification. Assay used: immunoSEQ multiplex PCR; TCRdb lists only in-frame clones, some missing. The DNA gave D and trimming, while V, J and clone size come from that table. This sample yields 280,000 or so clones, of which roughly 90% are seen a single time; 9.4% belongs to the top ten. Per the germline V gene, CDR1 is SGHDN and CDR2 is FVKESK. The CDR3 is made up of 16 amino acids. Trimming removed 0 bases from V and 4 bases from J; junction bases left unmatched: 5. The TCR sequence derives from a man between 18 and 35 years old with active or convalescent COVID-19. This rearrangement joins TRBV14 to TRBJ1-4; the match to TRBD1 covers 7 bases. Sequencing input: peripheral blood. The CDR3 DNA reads TGTGCCAGCAGCCAAGAAAGGCGGGACAGTAATGAAAAACTGTTTTTT. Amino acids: CASSQERRDSNEKLFF.